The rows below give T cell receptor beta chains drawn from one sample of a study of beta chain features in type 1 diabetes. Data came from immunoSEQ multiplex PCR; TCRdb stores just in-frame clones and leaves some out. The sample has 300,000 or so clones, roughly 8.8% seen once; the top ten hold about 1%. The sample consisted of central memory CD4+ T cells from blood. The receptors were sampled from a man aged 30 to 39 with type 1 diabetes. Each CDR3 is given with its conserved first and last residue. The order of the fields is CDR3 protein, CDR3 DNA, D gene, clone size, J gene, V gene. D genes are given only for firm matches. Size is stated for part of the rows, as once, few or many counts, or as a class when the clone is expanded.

CDR3: CASSLSLIPSYNEQFF
DNA: TGTGCCAGCAGTTTATCATTGATCCCCTCCTACAATGAGCAGTTCTTC
D: -
size: -
J: TRBJ2-1
V: TRBV27

CDR3: CATREGQGDTQYF
DNA: TGTGCCACCAGGGAGGGGCAAGGGGATACGCAGTATTTT
D: TRBD2
size: many
J: TRBJ2-3
V: TRBV10-3

CDR3: CASSLAVGTGYEQYF
DNA: TGTGCCAGCAGCTTAGCGGTTGGTACAGGCTACGAGCAGTACTTC
D: -
size: many
J: TRBJ2-7
V: TRBV7-2

CDR3: CASSLAGYSGRPDTQYF
DNA: TGTGCCAGCAGCTTAGCAGGATATAGCGGGCGGCCAGATACGCAGTATTTT
D: TRBD2
size: -
J: TRBJ2-3
V: TRBV11-2

CDR3: CSVGSAQETQYF
DNA: TGCAGCGTTGGGTCAGCTCAAGAGACCCAGTACTTC
D: -
size: few
J: TRBJ2-5
V: TRBV29-1

CDR3: CASSPPGFSYNEQFF
DNA: TGTGCCAGCAGCCCTCCGGGTTTTTCCTACAATGAGCAGTTCTTC
D: -
size: -
J: TRBJ2-1
V: TRBV7-9

CDR3: CASSASGGQSLYGYTF
DNA: TGTGCCAGCAGCGCCTCCGGGGGGCAGTCCCTCTATGGCTACACCTTC
D: -
size: many
J: TRBJ1-2
V: TRBV9

CDR3: CARDDISGNTIYF
DNA: TGTGCCCGAGACGATATCTCTGGAAACACCATATATTTT
D: -
size: few
J: TRBJ1-3
V: TRBV30

CDR3: CASSPWDTRNTEAFF
DNA: TGTGCCAGCAGTCCCTGGGACACCCGGAACACTGAAGCTTTCTTT
D: -
size: few
J: TRBJ1-1
V: TRBV6-5

CDR3: CASSYPAQGSLHF
DNA: TGTGCCAGCAGTTACCCCGCCCAGGGGTCGCTCCACTTT
D: -
size: -
J: TRBJ1-6
V: TRBV6-5

CDR3: CASSRDQETQYF
DNA: TGTGCCAGCAGCCGGGACCAAGAGACCCAGTACTTC
D: -
size: few
J: TRBJ2-5
V: TRBV11-3

CDR3: CASSQDWGFRDTQYF
DNA: TGCGCCAGCAGCCAAGATTGGGGATTCCGGGATACGCAGTATTTT
D: -
size: few
J: TRBJ2-3
V: TRBV4-3

CDR3: CSVDRTGGGTEAFF
DNA: TGCAGCGTTGATAGAACAGGGGGAGGTACTGAAGCTTTCTTT
D: TRBD1
size: -
J: TRBJ1-1
V: TRBV29-1

CDR3: CASNGGLGTDTQYF
DNA: TGCGCCAGCAACGGGGGACTTGGCACAGATACGCAGTATTTT
D: -
size: few
J: TRBJ2-3
V: TRBV5-1

CDR3: CASSLEAPNQPQHF
DNA: TGTGCCAGCAGTTTAGAGGCACCCAATCAGCCCCAGCATTTT
D: -
size: -
J: TRBJ1-5
V: TRBV28

CDR3: CASSTGPSNTEAFF
DNA: TGTGCCAGCTCAACGGGTCCTAGCAACACTGAAGCTTTCTTT
D: -
size: few
J: TRBJ1-1
V: TRBV18

CDR3: CASSPAAYLNTEAFF
DNA: TGTGCCAGCAGCCCAGCTGCCTACCTGAACACTGAAGCTTTCTTT
D: -
size: few
J: TRBJ1-1
V: TRBV27

CDR3: CASSFGGASKLSTDTQYF
DNA: TGTGCCAGCAGCTTCGGGGGGGCGAGTAAACTAAGCACAGATACGCAGTATTTT
D: TRBD2
size: -
J: TRBJ2-3
V: TRBV5-6

CDR3: CASRRQGASGNTIYF
DNA: TGTGCCAGCAGGAGACAGGGGGCGTCTGGAAACACCATATATTTT
D: TRBD1
size: -
J: TRBJ1-3
V: TRBV27

CDR3: CASSASNANTGELFF
DNA: TGTGCCAGCAGCGCGAGTAACGCGAACACCGGGGAGCTGTTTTTT
D: -
size: few
J: TRBJ2-2
V: TRBV7-2

CDR3: CASSPWGNTEAFF
DNA: TGTGCCAGCAGTCCCTGGGGGAACACTGAAGCTTTCTTT
D: -
size: few
J: TRBJ1-1
V: TRBV7-9

CDR3: CASSQDLVFGDGNQPQHF
DNA: TGCGCCAGCAGCCAAGATTTGGTTTTTGGGGACGGCAATCAGCCCCAGCATTTT
D: -
size: many
J: TRBJ1-5
V: TRBV4-1

CDR3: CASSQAGSRTGLLYGYTF
DNA: TGCGCCAGCAGCCAAGCAGGGTCCCGGACGGGTCTCCTCTATGGCTACACCTTC
D: -
size: few
J: TRBJ1-2
V: TRBV4-3

CDR3: CASKTGGHNEKLFF
DNA: TGTGCCAGCAAAACAGGGGGACATAATGAAAAACTGTTTTTT
D: TRBD1
size: -
J: TRBJ1-4
V: TRBV2

CDR3: CASSGGQGGPDTQYF
DNA: TGTGCCAGCAGTGGTGGACAGGGGGGTCCAGATACGCAGTATTTT
D: TRBD1
size: -
J: TRBJ2-3
V: TRBV11-2

CDR3: CASSVVATLGEQYF
DNA: TGCGCCAGCAGTGTAGTAGCGACCCTGGGGGAGCAGTACTTC
D: -
size: -
J: TRBJ2-7
V: TRBV10-2

CDR3: CASSRGDIQYF
DNA: TGTGCCAGCAGTCGGGGGGACATTCAGTACTTC
D: TRBD2
size: few
J: TRBJ2-4
V: TRBV6-5

CDR3: CASSDPTGGWTEAFF
DNA: TGTGCCAGCAGCGACCCTACAGGAGGGTGGACTGAAGCTTTCTTT
D: -
size: few
J: TRBJ1-1
V: TRBV5-6

CDR3: CASSLRQESSPLHF
DNA: TGTGCCAGCAGTTTGCGGCAGGAGAGTTCACCCCTCCACTTT
D: -
size: -
J: TRBJ1-6
V: TRBV27

CDR3: CASSLEGSLYGYTF
DNA: TGTGCCAGCAGCTTGGAGGGCAGTCTTTATGGCTACACCTTC
D: -
size: few
J: TRBJ1-2
V: TRBV5-6

CDR3: CAWSSGTYLSGSNQPQHF
DNA: TGTGCCTGGAGTTCCGGGACCTACCTAAGCGGGAGCAATCAGCCCCAGCATTTT
D: -
size: few
J: TRBJ1-5
V: TRBV30

CDR3: CASSFSSTEQGWRLGQPQHF
DNA: TGCGCCAGCAGCTTCTCTAGCACTGAACAGGGGTGGAGGCTAGGTCAGCCCCAGCATTTT
D: TRBD1
size: -
J: TRBJ1-5
V: TRBV5-1

CDR3: CATSSGGEKLFF
DNA: TGTGCCACCAGCAGTGGGGGTGAAAAACTGTTTTTT
D: -
size: -
J: TRBJ1-4
V: TRBV15

CDR3: CASSLRLAGGTDTQYF
DNA: TGCGCCAGCAGCCTCAGACTAGCGGGGGGGACAGATACGCAGTATTTT
D: TRBD2
size: -
J: TRBJ2-3
V: TRBV5-1

CDR3: CASSWGGSSYEQYF
DNA: TGTGCCAGCAGTTGGGGCGGTAGCTCCTACGAGCAGTACTTC
D: -
size: -
J: TRBJ2-7
V: TRBV27

CDR3: CAISEGLAGPSTDTQYF
DNA: TGTGCCATCAGTGAGGGACTAGCGGGACCTAGCACAGATACGCAGTATTTT
D: TRBD2
size: many
J: TRBJ2-3
V: TRBV10-3

CDR3: CASSPPGGHYNEQFF
DNA: TGTGCCAGCTCACCACCAGGGGGCCACTACAATGAGCAGTTCTTC
D: TRBD1
size: few
J: TRBJ2-1
V: TRBV18

CDR3: CAWSVEGLGSEAFF
DNA: TGTGCCTGGAGTGTAGAGGGGCTTGGGTCTGAAGCTTTCTTT
D: -
size: -
J: TRBJ1-1
V: TRBV30

CDR3: CASSQDQPQHF
DNA: TGTGCCAGCAGCCAGGATCAGCCCCAGCATTTT
D: -
size: few
J: TRBJ1-5
V: TRBV28

CDR3: CASSMEGGLTQYF
DNA: TGTGCCAGTAGTATGGAGGGCGGGCTTACGCAGTATTTT
D: -
size: few
J: TRBJ2-3
V: TRBV19

CDR3: CASSLGGTGYEQYF
DNA: TGTGCCAGCAGCTTAGGTGGGACAGGGTACGAGCAGTACTTC
D: TRBD1
size: few
J: TRBJ2-7
V: TRBV7-2